This T cell receptor (beta chain) originates from a study of shared clonotypes between healthy human individuals. The assay was immunoSEQ multiplex PCR, and TCRdb's table has in-frame clones only and misses some. The sample yields approximately 530,000 clones, about 96% seen once. Study-wide points: Shared clonotypes: about 5% naive CD4, around 3.7% naive CD8, less than 2.5% memory CD4, 0.35% to 0.5% memory CD8.

Germline V gene data show CDR1 as MDHEN and CDR2 as SYDVKM. V was pared by 1 base and J by 6 bases, with 5 bases of the junction left unmatched. The CDR3 runs 15 residues. Of note for this clone: The antigen is undetermined.

This chain uses TRBV28 with TRBJ1-5, with 8 nucleotides matching TRBD1. This receptor was taken from a woman in her twenties or thirties in good health. The material sequenced was naive CD4+ T cells sorted from blood. Subset given: CD45RA+ positively selected. The CDR3 sequence is CASSLSGRGLQPQHF. The CDR3 nucleotides read TGTGCCAGCAGTTTATCTGGCAGGGGGCTTCAGCCCCAGCATTTT.